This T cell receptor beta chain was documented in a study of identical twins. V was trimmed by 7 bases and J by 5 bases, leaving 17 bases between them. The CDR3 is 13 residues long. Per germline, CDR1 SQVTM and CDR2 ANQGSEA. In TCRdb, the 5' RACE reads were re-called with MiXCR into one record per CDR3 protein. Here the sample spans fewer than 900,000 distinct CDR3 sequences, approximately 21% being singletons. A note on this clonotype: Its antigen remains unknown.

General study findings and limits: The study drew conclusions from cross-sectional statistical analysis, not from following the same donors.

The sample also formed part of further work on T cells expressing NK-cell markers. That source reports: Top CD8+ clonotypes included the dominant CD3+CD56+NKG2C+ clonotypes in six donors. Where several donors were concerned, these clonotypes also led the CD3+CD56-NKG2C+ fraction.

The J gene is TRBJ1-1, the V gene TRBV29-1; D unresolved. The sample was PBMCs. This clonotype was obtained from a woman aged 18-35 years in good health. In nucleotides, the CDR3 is TGCAGCGCCCGAAGGTCGGACGGTACTGAAGCTTTCTTT. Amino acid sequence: CSARRSDGTEAFF.